The 3 T cell receptor beta chains below were found in one sample sequenced in a study of a mutant IDH1 vaccine in newly diagnosed glioma. Only in-frame clones appear in the TCRdb table, and some are missing; sequencing was by immunoSEQ multiplex PCR. Among 45,000 to 65,000 clones, approximately 80% were seen once, and the ten largest hold roughly 19%. Noted time point: baseline, week 1 (first vaccination visit). Specified treatment: pre-vaccination baseline after standard-of-care therapy. Sequencing was performed on PBMCs, taken from a glioma patient treated with radiotherapy, temozolomide or both. The receptor source for this set is a man aged 18-30 years with glioma.

This clone was observed once. J is TRBJ1-4 and V is TRBV5-5, with D unresolved. Germline V gene lookup returns CDR1 SGHKS and CDR2 YYEKEE (reference sequence). CDR3 size: 13 residues. Trimming cost V 0 bases and J 3 bases, with 3 bases left between them. The CDR3 coding sequence is TGTGCCAGCAGCTTGGGTCCTAATGAAAAACTGTTTTTT. It translates to CASSLGPNEKLFF.

The chain is built from TRBV28 and TRBJ2-7; D possibly corresponds to TRBD2 (6 bases). Trimming removed 2 bases from V and 6 bases from J, with 20 bases in between. CDR3 length: 16 residues. Germline CDR1 reads MDHEN; CDR2 reads SYDVKM. CDR3 residues: CASSLAGTPLRAEQYF. The CDR3 nucleotides read TGTGCCAGCAGTTTAGCGGGAACCCCCTTAAGAGCCGAGCAGTACTTC.

The chain has TRBV29-1 and TRBJ2-3; D unresolved. V was trimmed by 5 bases and J by 0 bases, leaving 6 bases between them. In germline, CDR1 is SQVTM, CDR2 ANQGSEA. The CDR3 spans 12 residues. In DNA, the CDR3 is TGCAGCGTTAGCGCTAGCACAGATACGCAGTATTTT. Protein: CSVSASTDTQYF.